Following are 27 T cell receptor beta chains from one sample sequenced in a study of cytomegalovirus exposure and HLA in healthy donors. PCR primers comprised 60 Vbeta and 13 Jbeta primers. Profiled with immunoSEQ multiplex PCR; TCRdb holds only in-frame clones, not every one. The sample consists of approximately 120,000 clones, 80% of them appearing once. The material sequenced was PBMCs. Every receptor here comes from a man in his thirties or forties in good health and CMV-seropositive.

The chain uses TRBV7-6 and TRBJ1-4; D is unresolved. CDR1 and CDR2 from the germline V gene are SGHVS and FNYEAQ. The CDR3 is 13 residues long. Trimming left V 2 bases short and J 8 bases short, with 9 bases between. CDR3 bases: TGTGCCAGCAGCTTAATCGGCGGAGAAAAACTGTTTTTT. It is translated as CASSLIGGEKLFF. Full variable domain (rest looked up from reference TRBV7-6 and TRBJ1-4): GAGVSQSPRYKVTKRGQDVALRCDPISGHVSLYWYRQALGQGPEFLTYFNYEAQQDKSGLPNDRFSAERPEGSISTLTIQRTEQRDSAMYRCASSLIGGEKLFFGSGTQLSVL.

The V call is TRBV5-1, the J call TRBJ2-1; a possible D gene is TRBD2 (5 bases). The CDR3 consists of 14 residues. Germline V gene data show CDR1 as SGHRS and CDR2 as YFSETQ. Trimming shortened V by 7 bases and J by 8 bases, and 19 bases separated the two germline ends. CDR3 loop: CASQDGGPRDEQFF. The CDR3 DNA sequence: TGCGCCAGCCAGGACGGAGGTCCGAGGGATGAGCAGTTCTTC.

The CDR3 DNA reads as TGCGCCAGCAGCTCTCGACAGGGCCAAGAGACCCAGTACTTC. It translates to CASSSRQGQETQYF. The rearrangement links TRBV5-1 to TRBJ2-5, with 7 nucleotides matching TRBD1. Per the germline V gene, CDR1 is SGHRS and CDR2 is YFSETQ. The CDR3 extends over 14 amino acids. V gave up 3 bases and J gave up 1 base; unmatched junction bases: 3.

Of note for this clone: One end of the junction is discordant with germline, which a read error may explain. The chain uses TRBV19 and TRBJ1-4, with TRBD1 matching 7 bases. The V gene's germline CDR1 is LNHDA and CDR2 SQIVND (reference sequence). This CDR3 contains 12 residues. The CDR3 DNA follows: TGTGCCAGTAGTACACCCCGGGACAGCTTGAGTTTT. As protein: CASSTPRDSLSF.

This rearrangement joins TRBV13 to TRBJ2-3; 8 nucleotides agree with TRBD2. CDR3 size: 17 residues. V gave up 4 bases and J gave up 2 bases; unmatched junction bases: 11. Looked up from germline, CDR1 is PRHDT and CDR2 is FYEKMQ (reference sequence). The DNA for the CDR3 is TGTGCCAGCAGCTGGGGACGGGGGGGCATACTCACAGATACGCAGTATTTT. Encoded protein: CASSWGRGGILTDTQYF.

This clone was detected a few times. This chain connects TRBV27 to TRBJ1-5; TRBD1 matches at 7 bases. The junction had 13 bases not matched to a gene; V was cut back by 6 bases and J by 5 bases. Germline V lookup: CDR1 MNHEY, CDR2 SMNVEV (reference sequence). This CDR3 comprises 16 residues. CDR3 region: CASSHRQGGLDQPQHF. CDR3 sequence (DNA): TGTGCCAGCAGCCACAGGCAGGGGGGTCTCGATCAGCCCCAGCATTTT.

The chain combines TRBV25-1 with TRBJ2-1; the D gene is possibly TRBD2 (5 bases). Germline CDR1 reads MGHDK; CDR2 reads SYGVNS. Trimming stripped 8 bases from V and 9 bases from J, with 23 bases between. The CDR3 is 15 residues long. The CDR3 spells CASSENVASLGEQFF. The CDR3, as DNA: TGTGCCAGCTCCGAGAATGTTGCTAGCTTAGGTGAGCAGTTCTTC.

V gene TRBV4-1 combines with J gene TRBJ2-1, with 9 nucleotides matching TRBD2. This CDR3 has 19 residues. Unmatched junction bases numbered 14, after V lost 0 bases and J lost 5 bases. Germline V gives CDR1 MGHRA, CDR2 YSYEKL. CDR3 nucleotides: TGCGCCAGCAGCCAAGAAATGGGGCGGGGGGGCGGAAGCGACAATGAGCAGTTCTTC. The encoded protein is CASSQEMGRGGGSDNEQFF.

This chain links TRBV4-1 with TRBJ2-3, with 9 bases matching TRBD2. The J segment lost 6 bases and the V segment lost 0 bases, leaving 7 bases of the junction unmatched. The CDR3 covers 16 residues. The germline CDR1 and CDR2 sequences are MGHRA and YSYEKL. The CDR3 nucleotides read TGCGCCAGCAGCCAAGATGGCGGGGGGGCATGGGATACGCAGTATTTT. Translated, it gives CASSQDGGGAWDTQYF.

V is TRBV11-2 and J is TRBJ1-4; TRBD1 aligns across 8 bases. The CDR3 loop spans 15 amino acids. Per the germline V gene, CDR1 is SGHAT and CDR2 is FQNNGV. Trimming at V came to 5 bases and at J to 8 bases, leaving 10 bases not matched to a gene. The CDR3 region has the DNA TGTGCCAGCAGCACCATCGGACAGGGATGGGAAAAACTGTTTTTT. Protein: CASSTIGQGWEKLFF. Full variable domain (outside the CDR3, taken from reference TRBV11-2 and TRBJ1-4): EAGVAQSPRYKIIEKRQSVAFWCNPISGHATLYWYQQILGQGPKLLIQFQNNGVVDDSQLPKDRFSAERLKGVDSTLKIQPAKLEDSAVYLCASSTIGQGWEKLFFGSGTQLSVL.

V is TRBV19 and J is TRBJ1-6; D is possibly TRBD1 (6 bases). The CDR3 has 13 residues. Germline CDR1 and CDR2: LNHDA and SQIVND (reference sequence). V was cut by 7 bases and J by 8 bases, with 12 bases left in between. The DNA for the CDR3 is TGTGCCAGTAACGAACAGGGAGATTCACCCCTCCACTTT. Encoded protein: CASNEQGDSPLHF.

This clone is a singleton in its sample. The chain is built from TRBV6-6 and TRBJ1-4; possible D gene TRBD1, 5 bases. CDR1 and CDR2 from the germline V gene are MNHNY and SVGAGI (reference sequence). V dropped 5 bases and J dropped 0 bases, with 10 bases sitting between them. CDR3 length equals 15 residues. Written as DNA, the CDR3 is TGTGCCAGCAGTCTTGTGGGGCCAACTAATGAAAAACTGTTTTTT. Translated, it gives CASSLVGPTNEKLFF.

This clone was observed a single time. The chain combines TRBV5-1 with TRBJ1-1; no clear D gene. Per the germline V gene, CDR1 is SGHRS and CDR2 is YFSETQ. V was trimmed by 0 bases and J by 0 bases, leaving 9 bases between them. The CDR3 totals 15 residues. The CDR3 sequence: CASSLAGRLNTEAFF. CDR3 in DNA: TGCGCCAGCAGCTTGGCCGGGAGACTGAACACTGAAGCTTTCTTT.

The chain recombines TRBV29-1 with TRBJ1-1; 11 bases align to TRBD1. Germline assignment: CDR1 SQVTM and CDR2 ANQGSEA. The CDR3 consists of 16 residues. The V and J ends lost 4 bases and 4 bases, in that order; junction bases with no gene match: 11. The CDR3 region has the DNA TGCAGCGTTGCCCCCCGGGACAGGGGGGTGGTCACTGAAGCTTTCTTT. Translating it yields CSVAPRDRGVVTEAFF.

The V call is TRBV19, the J call TRBJ2-7, with 11 bases fitting TRBD1. The length of the CDR3 is 14 residues. Per germline, CDR1 LNHDA and CDR2 SQIVND (reference sequence). V trimming: 6 bases; J trimming: 3 bases; junction bases outside the gene matches: 4. CDR3 DNA sequence: TGTGCCAGTAGCGTCGGGACAGGGGGCTACGAGCAGTACTTC. It specifies CASSVGTGGYEQYF.

Here the CDR3 reads CASHEGGRQETQYF. CDR3 nucleotide sequence: TGCGCCAGCCACGAAGGAGGTCGGCAAGAGACCCAGTACTTC. V usage is TRBV5-1 and J usage is TRBJ2-5; possibly TRBD2 for D (5 bases). CDR1 and CDR2 (germline): SGHRS, YFSETQ. The V gene lost 7 bases and the J gene lost 2 bases, with 15 bases spanning the gap. The CDR3 is 14 residues long.

Here the CDR3 reads CASSSEGDRDEAFF. The CDR3 DNA reads as TGTGCCAGCAGCTCGGAGGGGGACAGGGATGAAGCTTTCTTT. The chain recombines TRBV7-3 with TRBJ1-1; 9 bases match TRBD1. Per the germline V gene, CDR1 is SGHTA and CDR2 is FQGTGA. The J segment lost 7 bases and the V segment lost 4 bases, leaving 7 bases of the junction unmatched. This CDR3 has 14 amino acids.

V and J are TRBV19 and TRBJ2-3; 12 bases line up with TRBD2. After removal of 5 bases from V and 13 bases from J, the junction contained 7 bases not matched to a gene. This CDR3 is 13 amino acids long. Looked up from germline, CDR1 is LNHDA and CDR2 is SQIVND (reference sequence). The CDR3 DNA reads as TGTGCCAGTAGTCCCAGGCTAGCGGGGGGGGAGTATTTT. It specifies CASSPRLAGGEYF.

This chain uses TRBV10-2 with TRBJ1-4, with D maybe TRBD1 (6 bases). This CDR3 has 13 residues. CDR1 WSHSY and CDR2 SAAADI come from the germline V gene. Trimming shortened V by 6 bases and J by 5 bases, and 10 bases separated the two germline ends. This chain's CDR3 is CASRRGWNEKLFF. The CDR3 DNA reads as TGCGCCAGCAGGAGGGGGTGGAATGAAAAACTGTTTTTT.

The chain carries TRBV7-2 and TRBJ2-5; D is perhaps TRBD1 (5 bases). The CDR3 totals 15 residues. Per the germline V gene, CDR1 is SGHTA and CDR2 is FQGNSA. The V gene lost 5 bases and the J gene lost 5 bases, with 18 bases spanning the gap. Written as DNA, the CDR3 is TGTGCCAGCAGCCCCCCGGGCTTAAGGGGTGAGACCCAGTACTTC. Translated: CASSPPGLRGETQYF.

This clone was observed a single time. V usage is TRBV6-1 and J usage is TRBJ2-7; 10 bases map to TRBD1. In germline, CDR1 is MNHNS, CDR2 SASEGT. The CDR3 is 16 amino acids. V gave up 2 bases and J gave up 5 bases; unmatched junction bases: 9. The CDR3 coding sequence is TGTGCCAGCAGTGAAAGATGGGACAGGGGAAGGAACGAGCAGTACTTC. The encoded protein is CASSERWDRGRNEQYF.

This clone has more than one count but fewer than ten. The chain recombines TRBV7-2 with TRBJ2-2; no firm D call. Trimming took 7 bases from V and 3 from J, leaving 24 bases between them. CDR3 length: 18 amino acids. Germline CDR1 is SGHTA and CDR2 is FQGNSA. The CDR3 spells CASTFSSRSGFDTGELFF. CDR3 in DNA: TGTGCCAGCACCTTCTCTTCGAGATCAGGTTTCGACACCGGGGAGCTGTTTTTT.

This chain uses TRBV18 with TRBJ2-5; 7 nucleotides align to TRBD1. V lost 6 bases to trimming and J lost 5 bases; unmatched junction nucleotides: 9. The length of the CDR3 is 14 residues. Germline CDR1 KGHSH, CDR2 LQKENI. CDR3: CASSLGQDGETQYF. The CDR3 region has the DNA TGTGCCAGCTCCCTCGGACAGGATGGGGAGACCCAGTACTTC.

The chain carries TRBV7-8 and TRBJ2-1; the match to TRBD1 covers 10 bases. Germline V gene lookup returns CDR1 SGHVS and CDR2 FQNEAQ. V was pared by 5 bases and J by 1 base, with 2 bases of the junction left unmatched. This CDR3 has 15 amino acids. The CDR3 region has the DNA TGTGCCAGCAGCATGGGACAGGGGTCCTACAATGAGCAGTTCTTC. It yields the protein CASSMGQGSYNEQFF.

The chain carries TRBV11-1 and TRBJ1-6; D is ambiguous. Germline assignment: CDR1 SGHAT and CDR2 FQDESV (reference sequence). The CDR3 loop spans 14 amino acids. V gave up 0 bases and J gave up 8 bases, with 8 bases separating them. CDR3: CASSLAGSDSPLHF. The CDR3 nucleotides read TGTGCCAGCAGCTTAGCAGGGAGTGATTCACCCCTCCACTTT.

The chain couples TRBV25-1 to TRBJ2-7, with 7 nucleotides matching TRBD1. Germline V lookup: CDR1 MGHDK, CDR2 SYGVNS. V gave up 5 bases and J gave up 2 bases; unmatched junction bases: 6. This CDR3 is built from 14 residues. The CDR3 loop is CASSTWTGPYEQYF. The CDR3 DNA reads TGTGCCAGCAGTACGTGGACAGGCCCCTACGAGCAGTACTTC.

The chain combines TRBV4-2 with TRBJ2-3, with 11 nucleotides matching TRBD2. Germline V gives CDR1 LGHNA, CDR2 YNFKEQ. The V segment lost 1 base and the J segment 5 bases; nucleotides outside the gene matches: 23. The CDR3 totals 22 residues. This CDR3 is CASSQVSLKLAGASRVLDTQYF. The DNA for the CDR3 is TGTGCCAGCAGCCAAGTATCCCTCAAACTAGCGGGGGCTTCACGGGTATTAGATACGCAGTATTTT.